Listed below are T cell receptor beta chains from one sample, sequenced in a study of cytomegalovirus exposure and HLA in healthy donors. Using immunoSEQ multiplex PCR, the repertoire was profiled, and TCRdb retains in-frame clones only, with some absent. Of about 180,000 clones in the sample, roughly 78% were seen once. The sequenced material came from PBMCs. The receptor set was obtained from a woman between 25 and 40 years old in good health and CMV-seronegative. CDR3s leave out the opening cysteine and the closing phenylalanine or tryptophan.

>TRBV9|TRBJ2-3|13
ASSVVAGFTDTQY
>TRBV4-3|TRBJ2-7|14
ASSQDAAGVRDEQY
>TRBV6-4|TRBJ2-1|12
ASSAASGGDEQF
>TRBV6-5|TRBJ1-1|14
ASSYPLGARKTEAF
>TRBV5-1|TRBJ2-4|13
ASSPARGAMDIQY
>TRBV2|TRBJ1-1|14
ASSLPGWGVNTEAF
>TRBV5-6|TRBJ2-7|15
ASSLMGSGDDEYEQY
>TRBV19|TRBJ1-2|11
ASSIQGDYGYT
>TRBV12-5|TRBJ1-1|16
ASGLGGQGANRGTEAF
>TRBV7-8|TRBJ1-2|10
ASSLEEGSYT
>TRBV15|TRBJ1-4|12
ATSKGGWDEKLF
>TRBV29-1|TRBJ1-2|11
SVEARLAYGYT
>TRBV11-2|TRBJ1-2|12
ASSPRTASYGYT
>TRBV7-3|TRBJ2-6|13
ASSSRISGANVLT
>TRBV5-1|TRBJ2-7|13
ASSPDRGLRYEQY
>TRBV30|TRBJ1-1|13
AWRRDRRVETEAF
>TRBV5-4|TRBJ2-1|16
ASSLGRLSGGIYNEQF
>TRBV18|TRBJ1-2|12
ASSPSGGLSGYT
>TRBV6-6|TRBJ1-2|12
ASSYRELNYGYT
>TRBV7-9|TRBJ1-1|11
ASSLGGEAEAF
>TRBV12-5|TRBJ1-2|11
ASGPTGGYGYT
>TRBV10-2|TRBJ1-3|13
ASSESGATGNTIY
>TRBV5-1|TRBJ1-2|16
ASSLDPLGQGRSYGYT
>TRBV15|TRBJ2-7|14
ATSRVSGGILYEQY
>TRBV12-5|TRBJ1-1|13
ASILGALMNTEAF
>TRBV9|TRBJ2-1|13
ASSTGGADYNEQF
>TRBV29-1|TRBJ1-1|11
SVVVTGNTEAF
>TRBV7-2|TRBJ2-5|10
ASQGPGETQY
>TRBV7-7|TRBJ2-5|12
ASSSGGPLETQY
>TRBV5-6|TRBJ2-3|14
ASSFPGLASTDTQY
>TRBV2|TRBJ1-5|10
ASGQGYQPQH
>TRBV6-1|TRBJ1-2|11
ASSEAQQYGYT
>TRBV28|TRBJ2-3|14
ASQGQGTPSTDTQY
>TRBV9|TRBJ1-1|16
ASSPREGAREMNTEAF
>TRBV9|TRBJ2-1|12
ASSVRGGDNEQF
>TRBV19|TRBJ1-2|11
ASTERGRYGYT
>TRBV19|TRBJ1-2|12
ASNPTGRNYGYT
>TRBV5-6|TRBJ2-7|11
ASSLTGPHEQY
>TRBV14|TRBJ1-2|14
ASSPTGVWVDYGYT
>TRBV7-9|TRBJ2-4|13
ASSLDSGAKNIQY
>TRBV10-2|TRBJ2-1|14
ATQRVVAGGLNEQF
>TRBV4-1|TRBJ1-2|17
ASSQGLNSHPIRDYGYT
>TRBV6-1|TRBJ1-2|13
ASSEALPGQGVYT